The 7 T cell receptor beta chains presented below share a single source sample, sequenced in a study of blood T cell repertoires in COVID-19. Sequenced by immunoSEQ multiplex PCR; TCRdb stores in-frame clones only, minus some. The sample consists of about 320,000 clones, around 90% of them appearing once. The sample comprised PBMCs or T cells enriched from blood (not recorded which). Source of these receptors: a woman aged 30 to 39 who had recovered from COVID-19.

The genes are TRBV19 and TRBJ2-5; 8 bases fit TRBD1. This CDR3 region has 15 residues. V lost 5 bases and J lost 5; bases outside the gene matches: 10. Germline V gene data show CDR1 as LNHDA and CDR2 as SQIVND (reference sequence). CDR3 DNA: TGTGCCAGTAGTGTCCCGGGCCCAGGGGGCGAGACCCAGTACTTC. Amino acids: CASSVPGPGGETQYF.

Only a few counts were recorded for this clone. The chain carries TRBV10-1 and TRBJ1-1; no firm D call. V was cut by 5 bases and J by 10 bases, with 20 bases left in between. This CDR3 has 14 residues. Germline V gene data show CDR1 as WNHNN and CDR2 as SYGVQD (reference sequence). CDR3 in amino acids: CASSLTARLARAFF. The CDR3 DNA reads TGCGCCAGCAGTCTGACTGCACGCCTGGCTCGAGCTTTCTTT.

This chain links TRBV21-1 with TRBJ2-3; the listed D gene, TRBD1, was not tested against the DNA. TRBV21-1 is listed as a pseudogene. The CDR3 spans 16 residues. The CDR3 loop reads CASSRQTGASTDTQYF. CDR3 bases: TGTGCCAGCAGCAGACAGACAGGGGCTAGCACAGATACGCAGTATTTT.

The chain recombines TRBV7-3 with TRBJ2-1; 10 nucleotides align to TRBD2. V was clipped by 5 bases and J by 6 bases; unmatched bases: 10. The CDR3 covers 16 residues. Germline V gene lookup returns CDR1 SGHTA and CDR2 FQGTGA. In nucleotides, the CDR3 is TGTGCCAGCAGCGCCCGGGGTAGCGGGGGGTTCAATGAGCAGTTCTTC. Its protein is CASSARGSGGFNEQFF.

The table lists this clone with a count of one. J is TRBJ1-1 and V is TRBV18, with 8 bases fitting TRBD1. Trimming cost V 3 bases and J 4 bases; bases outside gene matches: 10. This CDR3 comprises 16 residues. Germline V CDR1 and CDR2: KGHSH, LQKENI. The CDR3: CASSPIQGGGGTEAFF. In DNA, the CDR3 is TGTGCCAGCTCACCGATACAGGGGGGAGGAGGCACTGAAGCTTTCTTT.

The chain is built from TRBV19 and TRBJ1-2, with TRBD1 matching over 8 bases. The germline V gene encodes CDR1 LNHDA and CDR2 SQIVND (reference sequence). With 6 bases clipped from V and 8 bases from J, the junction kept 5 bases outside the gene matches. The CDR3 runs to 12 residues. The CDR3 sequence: CASRDRDWGYTF. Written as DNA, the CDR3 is TGTGCCAGTAGGGACAGGGACTGGGGCTACACCTTC.

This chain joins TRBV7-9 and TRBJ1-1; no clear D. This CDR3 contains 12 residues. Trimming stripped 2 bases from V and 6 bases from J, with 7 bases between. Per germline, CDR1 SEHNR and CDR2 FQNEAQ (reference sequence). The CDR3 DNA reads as TGTGCCAGCAGCTTATCCGGGTCTGAAGCTTTCTTT. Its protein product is CASSLSGSEAFF.